The next 16 T cell receptor beta chains were all read from a single sample in a study of OX40 agonist ivuxolimab in advanced cancers. The table came from immunoSEQ multiplex PCR; TCRdb's copy has only in-frame clones and leaves some out. Of approximately 35,000 clones listed, about 74% were seen once; the top ten hold around 12%. Sequenced here: CD4+ or CD8+ T cells sorted from blood, sampled in a trial of the OX40 agonist ivuxolimab. The source is an adult with an advanced solid tumor such as melanoma, head and neck, liver or kidney cancer.

This clone was counted once. The J gene is TRBJ1-1, the V gene TRBV5-1; tentative D call: TRBD1 (5 bases). Trimming shortened V by 1 base and J by 5 bases, and 12 bases separated the two germline ends. From germline, CDR1 is SGHRS and CDR2 YFSETQ. The CDR3 spans 14 residues. CDR3 in amino acids: CASSLYRGGTEAFF. The DNA of the CDR3 is TGCGCCAGCAGCTTGTATCGGGGCGGAACTGAAGCTTTCTTT.

The chain carries TRBV5-4 and TRBJ1-4; D might be TRBD1 (5 bases). The germline gives CDR1 SGHNT, CDR2 YYREEE (reference sequence). This CDR3 spans 16 amino acids. V was trimmed by 0 bases and J by 1 base, leaving 10 bases between them. CDR3 DNA: TGTGCCAGCAGCTTGGGCGGCGGGGGAACTAATGAAAAACTGTTTTTT. Amino acid sequence: CASSLGGGGTNEKLFF.

This chain uses TRBV5-1 with TRBJ1-1; D gene ambiguous. This CDR3 is built from 14 residues. Germline V gene sequence: CDR1 SGHRS, CDR2 YFSETQ. Between the trimmed V and J ends, which lost 4 bases and 4 bases, there was a span of 14 bases. The CDR3 loop reads CASSVGGSGTEAFF. CDR3 bases: TGCGCCAGCAGCGTCGGTGGGAGTGGCACTGAAGCTTTCTTT.

CDR3 sequence: CASSSTGLRGELFF. The CDR3 DNA reads TGCGCCAGCAGCTCGACAGGGTTACGGGGGGAGCTGTTTTTT. The chain couples TRBV5-1 to TRBJ2-2; 7 bases match TRBD1. Germline V gives CDR1 SGHRS, CDR2 YFSETQ. The V gene end was trimmed by 3 bases and the J gene end by 8 bases; junction bases not matched to a gene: 7. This CDR3 spans 14 amino acids. Supplemented by reference TRBV5-1 and TRBJ2-2, the full variable domain reads KAGVTQTPRYLIKTRGQQVTLSCSPISGHRSVSWYQQTPGQGLQFLFEYFSETQRNKGNFPGRFSGRQFSNSRSEMNVSTLELGDSALYLCASSSTGLRGELFFGEGSRLTVL.

The V and J genes are TRBV7-2 and TRBJ1-2; D may be TRBD1 (6 bases). This CDR3 comprises 13 residues. The germline V and J ends were trimmed by 1 base and 8 bases, with 11 bases remaining between them. Germline assignment: CDR1 SGHTA and CDR2 FQGNSA. CDR3 region: CASSLGRGGGYTF. CDR3 coding DNA: TGTGCCAGCAGCTTAGGCAGGGGTGGAGGCTACACCTTC.

The V call is TRBV14, the J call TRBJ2-5, with TRBD1 as a possible D gene (5 bases). The CDR3 length is 13 residues. Trimming shortened V by 0 bases and J by 6 bases, and 8 bases separated the two germline ends. CDR1 and CDR2 from the germline V gene are SGHDN and FVKESK. CDR3 in amino acids: CASSQEAGKTQYF. As DNA, the CDR3 is TGTGCCAGCAGCCAAGAAGCAGGGAAGACCCAGTACTTC.

The rearrangement uses TRBV7-2 and TRBJ2-3; perhaps TRBD2 as D (6 bases). This CDR3 region has 17 residues. Trimming left V 1 base short and J 4 bases short, with 18 bases between. The V gene's germline CDR1 is SGHTA and CDR2 FQGNSA. CDR3 sequence reads: CASSLEGGFSAPDTQYF. DNA of the CDR3: TGTGCCAGCAGCTTAGAGGGAGGCTTCTCTGCCCCAGATACGCAGTATTTT. The full variable domain, its missing parts supplied by reference TRBV7-2 and TRBJ2-3, is GAGVSQSPSNKVTEKGKDVELRCDPISGHTALYWYRQSLGQGLEFLIYFQGNSAPDKSGLPSDRFSAERTGGSVSTLTIQRTQQEDSAVYLCASSLEGGFSAPDTQYFGPGTRLTVL.

This chain joins TRBV7-2 and TRBJ1-2; no firm D call. There are 16 residues in the CDR3. Germline CDR1 is SGHTA and CDR2 is FQGNSA. V gave up 0 bases and J gave up 4 bases, with 15 bases separating them. The CDR3 here is CASSLAAAGSIYGYTF. Written as DNA, the CDR3 is TGTGCCAGCAGCTTAGCGGCGGCGGGGAGCATCTATGGCTACACCTTC.

The chain employs TRBV27 and TRBJ1-2, with 7 bases identical to TRBD1. The CDR3 runs 13 residues. V shed 2 bases and J 8 bases; nucleotides not matched to a gene: 5. CDR1 MNHEY and CDR2 SMNVEV come from the germline V gene (reference sequence). CDR3 sequence: CASSLLRGKGYTF. The CDR3 coding sequence is TGTGCCAGCAGTTTACTCAGGGGGAAAGGCTACACCTTC.

The chain uses TRBV5-8 and TRBJ2-3; TRBD2 is a possible D gene (6 bases). Trimming shortened V by 2 bases and J by 2 bases, and 6 bases separated the two germline ends. The CDR3 runs to 13 residues. Germline loops: CDR1 SGHTS, CDR2 YDEGEE. The CDR3 reads CASSLLATDTQYF. In DNA form, the CDR3 reads TGTGCCAGCAGCTTACTAGCCACAGATACGCAGTATTTT.

This clone turned up a few times. The rearrangement links TRBV9 to TRBJ1-5, with a possible D match to TRBD1 (5 bases). From germline, CDR1 is SGDLS and CDR2 YYNGEE. The CDR3 length is 16 residues. The germline V and J ends were trimmed by 3 bases and 3 bases, with 16 bases remaining between them. The CDR3 region is CASSAGGSLPNQPQHF. The CDR3, as DNA: TGTGCCAGCAGCGCGGGGGGATCTCTCCCCAATCAGCCCCAGCATTTT.

This clone was observed a single time. This chain joins TRBV6-1 and TRBJ1-5, with 9 bases lining up with TRBD1. After removal of 1 base from V and 7 bases from J, the junction contained 5 bases not matched to a gene. Germline V lookup: CDR1 MNHNS, CDR2 SASEGT. This CDR3 region has 15 residues. As DNA, the CDR3 is TGTGCCAGCAGTGAAGGGGGACAGGGCGGACAGCCCCAGCATTTT. Amino acid sequence: CASSEGGQGGQPQHF.

This chain uses TRBV6-1 with TRBJ1-5; possibly TRBD1 for D (5 bases). The ends were cut back, 7 bases at V and 5 bases at J, with 15 bases in the middle. Germline V lookup: CDR1 MNHNS, CDR2 SASEGT. This CDR3 has 14 residues. Written as DNA, the CDR3 is TGTGCCAGCATACGGAGCAGGGTCGATCAGCCCCAGCATTTT. Translated: CASIRSRVDQPQHF.

V and J are TRBV5-1 and TRBJ1-1; D possibly corresponds to TRBD1 (6 bases). This CDR3 spans 14 amino acids. Germline assignment: CDR1 SGHRS and CDR2 YFSETQ. Trimming stripped 0 bases from V and 3 bases from J, with 9 bases between. Written as DNA, the CDR3 is TGCGCCAGCAGCTTGGGGGACAAACACACTGAAGCTTTCTTT. This sequence encodes CASSLGDKHTEAFF. Combining the CDR3 with reference TRBV5-1 and TRBJ1-1 gives the whole variable domain KAGVTQTPRYLIKTRGQQVTLSCSPISGHRSVSWYQQTPGQGLQFLFEYFSETQRNKGNFPGRFSGRQFSNSRSEMNVSTLELGDSALYLCASSLGDKHTEAFFGQGTRLTVV.

This chain connects TRBV11-2 to TRBJ1-1, with 7 bases lining up with TRBD1. The CDR3 sequence is 15 residues long. Germline assignment: CDR1 SGHAT and CDR2 FQNNGV. The ends lost 2 bases at V and 4 bases at J; junction bases unmatched: 7. For the CDR3, the DNA is TGTGCCAGCAGCTTAAGAAGCTCAGGGGGCACTGAAGCTTTCTTT. Amino acid sequence: CASSLRSSGGTEAFF. Combining the CDR3 with reference TRBV11-2 and TRBJ1-1 gives the whole variable domain EAGVAQSPRYKIIEKRQSVAFWCNPISGHATLYWYQQILGQGPKLLIQFQNNGVVDDSQLPKDRFSAERLKGVDSTLKIQPAKLEDSAVYLCASSLRSSGGTEAFFGQGTRLTVV.

This rearrangement joins TRBV21-1 to TRBJ1-6. TRBV21-1 corresponds to a pseudogene. This CDR3 is 20 amino acids long. The CDR3 loop reads CASSARPRGTSLSYNSPLHF. The CDR3 bases are TGTGCCAGCAGCGCCCGACCAAGAGGAACTTCCCTCTCCTATAATTCACCCCTCCACTTT.